Shown below are 15 T cell receptor beta chains from a single sample sequenced in a study of breast tumors, draining lymph nodes, adjacent tissues (dated by TCRdb to about 2016). Preparation of the library involved multiplex PCR. TCRdb names Illumina HiSeq 2000 as the instrument used. TCRdb itself trimmed the public reads at Q25 with fastp, ran MiXCR and retained productive beta chains. Each entry is one CDR3 protein sequence, shown with its most common DNA and genes. The table for this sample lists more than 250,000 distinct CDR3 sequences; about 33% of them were counted only once. About 1.2% of the sample belongs to the ten largest clones. Lymph node samples came from the axillary draining lymph nodes of breast cancer patients. Sequencing input: axillary lymph node tissue. Receptors originate from a female donor with breast cancer. Some clones in this sample may be carry-over from other donors' samples.

A word on this clonotype: The CDR3 does not close with the conserved phenylalanine or tryptophan, likely indicating a read error. The V gene is TRBV15, the J gene TRBJ1-1; possible D gene TRBD1, 5 bases. The germline CDR1 and CDR2 sequences are LNHNV and YYDKDF (reference sequence). The CDR3 length is 15 residues. The germline V and J ends were trimmed by 0 bases and 4 bases, with 12 bases remaining between them. The CDR3 nucleotides read TGTGCCACCAGCAGAGATCGGGGGTATGGCACTGAAGCTTTCTGT. This encodes CATSRDRGYGTEAFC.

This clonotype was observed at least ten times. J is TRBJ2-5 and V is TRBV20-1; 9 bases match TRBD2. V gave up 3 bases and J gave up 1 base; unmatched junction bases: 6. CDR1 DFQATT and CDR2 SNEGSKA come from the germline V gene (reference sequence). The CDR3 contains 15 residues. CDR3 sequence: CSARGLADIQETQYF. In nucleotides, the CDR3 is TGCAGTGCTAGGGGACTAGCCGACATCCAAGAGACCCAGTACTTC.

The V and J genes are TRBV3-1 and TRBJ1-3, with 9 bases that match TRBD1. CDR1 and CDR2 from the germline V gene are LGHDT and YNNKEL (reference sequence). The CDR3 length is 15 residues. V gave up 3 bases and J gave up 1 base; unmatched junction bases: 1. CDR3 residues: CASSQTGGSGNTIYF. Here the CDR3 DNA reads TGTGCCAGCAGCCAGACAGGGGGATCTGGAAACACCATATATTTT.

This clonotype was observed at least ten times. The chain couples TRBV7-3 to TRBJ1-3; the match to TRBD1 covers 9 bases. V was clipped by 5 bases and J by 3 bases; unmatched bases: 11. The CDR3 runs 17 residues. Germline V gene sequence: CDR1 SGHTA, CDR2 FQGTGA. Here the CDR3 reads CASSIRQTGGLGNTIYF. The DNA for the CDR3 is TGTGCCAGCAGCATCCGACAGACAGGGGGTCTTGGAAACACCATATATTTT.

This clonotype has ten or more counts. The gene calls are TRBV10-2 and TRBJ2-1, with D uncertain. V was trimmed by 2 bases and J by 3 bases, leaving 11 bases between them. This CDR3 is 15 amino acids long. Germline CDR1 is WSHSY and CDR2 is SAAADI. The CDR3 DNA is TGCGCCAGCAGTGAGGGGTGGAGCATCTACAATGAGCAGTTCTTC. This translates into CASSEGWSIYNEQFF.

Details on this clonotype: A much larger clone sits a single nucleotide away, making a read error possible. The chain is built from TRBV5-1 and TRBJ2-3; perhaps TRBD2 as D (6 bases). The germline V and J ends were trimmed by 7 bases and 0 bases, with 21 bases remaining between them. Germline V gene lookup returns CDR1 SGHRS and CDR2 YFSETQ. The CDR3 runs 17 residues. The CDR3 protein is CASGPRGSGSSTDTQYF. CDR3 coding DNA: TGCGCCAGCGGCCCTAGGGGTAGCGGATCTAGCACAGATACGCAGTATTTT. Supplemented by reference TRBV5-1 and TRBJ2-3, the full variable domain reads KAGVTQTPRYLIKTRGQQVTLSCSPISGHRSVSWYQQTPGQGLQFLFEYFSETQRNKGNFPGRFSGRQFSNSRSEMNVSTLELGDSALYLCASGPRGSGSSTDTQYFGPGTRLTVL.

This clonotype was detected many times. The chain joins TRBV10-3 to TRBJ2-1; D unresolved. The germline CDR1 and CDR2 sequences are ENHRY and SYGVKD. The CDR3 covers 16 residues. V gave up 2 bases and J gave up 0 bases, with 11 bases separating them. The CDR3: CAISEAPASSYNEQFF. The CDR3, as DNA: TGTGCCATCAGTGAGGCGCCGGCGAGCTCCTACAATGAGCAGTTCTTC.

This clonotype was seen a handful of times. Being one base from a much bigger clone, this may be a read error. The V and J genes are TRBV7-3 and TRBJ2-2; 7 nucleotides agree with TRBD1. The CDR3 spans 17 residues. With 0 bases clipped from V and 6 bases from J, the junction kept 10 bases outside the gene matches. Germline V gene data show CDR1 as SGHTA and CDR2 as FQGTGA. The CDR3 sequence is CASSLTGTVSHAGELFF. In DNA, the CDR3 is TGTGCCAGCAGCTTAACCGGGACAGTAAGTCACGCCGGGGAGCTGTTTTTT.

This clonotype was counted at least ten times. J is TRBJ2-1 and V is TRBV5-1; D gene unclear. CDR1 SGHRS and CDR2 YFSETQ come from the germline V gene. There are 18 residues in the CDR3. V was cut by 0 bases and J by 2 bases, with 18 bases left in between. The chain's CDR3 is CASSLVSSWGFTYNEQFF. The CDR3 coding sequence is TGCGCCAGCAGCTTGGTTAGTAGTTGGGGTTTCACCTACAATGAGCAGTTCTTC. The entire variable domain, with the rest obtained from reference TRBV5-1 and TRBJ2-1, is as follows: KAGVTQTPRYLIKTRGQQVTLSCSPISGHRSVSWYQQTPGQGLQFLFEYFSETQRNKGNFPGRFSGRQFSNSRSEMNVSTLELGDSALYLCASSLVSSWGFTYNEQFFGPGTRLTVL.

There are many counts of this clonotype. The V call is TRBV9, the J call TRBJ2-6; the D is unclear. This CDR3 contains 13 residues. The ends were cut back, 4 bases at V and 0 bases at J, with 2 bases in the middle. Germline-derived CDR1 and CDR2 are SGDLS and YYNGEE. CDR3 amino acids: CASSRSGANVLTF. CDR3 nucleotide sequence: TGTGCCAGCAGCCGCTCTGGGGCCAACGTCCTGACTTTC.

The rearrangement links TRBV5-1 to TRBJ2-5, with 7 bases aligning to TRBD1. V shed 5 bases, J shed 7 bases, and the junction held 14 bases outside the gene matches. The germline V gene encodes CDR1 SGHRS and CDR2 YFSETQ. The CDR3 is 15 residues long. As DNA, the CDR3 is TGCGCCAGCAGTCCCCGGCAGGGGGATGTATGGACCCAGTACTTC. It is translated as CASSPRQGDVWTQYF.

With respect to this clonotype: A much larger clone sits a single nucleotide away, making a read error possible. This chain joins TRBV6-1 and TRBJ2-7; D remains unclear. The germline V gene encodes CDR1 MNHNS and CDR2 SASEGT. The V gene lost 6 bases and the J gene lost 5 bases, with 8 bases spanning the gap. The CDR3 length is 11 residues. CDR3 in amino acids: CASSQNDEQYF. The CDR3 coding sequence is TGTGCCAGCAGCCAAAACGACGAGCAGTACTTC.

Many counts were recorded for this clonotype. The chain couples TRBV10-3 to TRBJ2-2, with D tentatively TRBD1 (6 bases). The germline CDR1 and CDR2 sequences are ENHRY and SYGVKD. The V and J ends lost 5 bases and 2 bases respectively, with 12 bases between them. This CDR3 has 15 residues. CDR3 nucleotides: TGTGCCATCAGTTACGGGACAATTAACACCGGGGAGCTGTTTTTT. Protein sequence: CAISYGTINTGELFF.

The chain combines TRBV19 with TRBJ1-4; possibly TRBD1 for D (5 bases). Matching the DNA end better, TRBJ1-1 makes the J call doubtful. The V gene's germline CDR1 is LNHDA and CDR2 SQIVND (reference sequence). The CDR3 has 12 amino acids. CDR3 region: CASRSGWGKAFF. The CDR3, as DNA: TGTGCCAGTAGGTCAGGCTGGGGGAAAGCTTTCTTT.

The J gene is TRBJ2-6, the V gene TRBV3-1; a weak D match, TRBD1 (6 bases). Per germline, CDR1 LGHDT and CDR2 YNNKEL (reference sequence). Trimming removed 4 bases from V and 0 bases from J, with 13 bases in between. The CDR3 runs to 17 residues. The CDR3 sequence is CASSPGHPVSGANVLTF. The CDR3, as DNA: TGTGCCAGCAGCCCGGGACACCCGGTCTCTGGGGCCAACGTCCTGACTTTC.